Listed below are T cell receptor beta chains from one sample, sequenced in a study of vaccination effects on CD4 cells after COVID-19. Sequenced by immunoSEQ multiplex PCR; TCRdb stores in-frame clones only, minus some. The sample has approximately 54,000 clones; 80% to 85% are singletons. Their antigens remain unidentified. The sequences come from CD4+ T cells from PBMCs cultured with HCoV-229E spike peptides, collected before COVID-19 vaccination. These receptors were taken from a human donor who received a COVID-19 vaccine. CDR3s include the opening cysteine and the closing phenylalanine or tryptophan. A D gene is named only where the DNA matches it firmly.

CDR3: CASSLGVEQFF
DNA: TGTGCCAGCAGCCTCGGCGTTGAGCAGTTCTTC
V: TRBV6-2/TRBV6-3
J: TRBJ2-1
length: 11
D: -

CDR3: CASKQGPNQPQHF
DNA: TGTGCCAGCAAACAGGGACCGAATCAGCCCCAGCATTTT
V: TRBV2
J: TRBJ1-5
length: 13
D: -

CDR3: CASSDGPKQGFEIGQPQHF
DNA: TGTGCCAGCAGTGACGGACCGAAACAGGGTTTTGAGATTGGTCAGCCCCAGCATTTT
V: TRBV6-4
J: TRBJ1-5
length: 19
D: -

CDR3: CASSQGSRVDEQFF
DNA: TGTGCCAGCAGCCAAGGGTCCCGCGTAGATGAGCAGTTCTTC
V: TRBV14
J: TRBJ2-1
length: 14
D: -

CDR3: CASMGQGNSPLHF
DNA: TGTGCCAGTATGGGACAGGGTAATTCACCCCTCCACTTT
V: TRBV19
J: TRBJ1-6
length: 13
D: TRBD1

CDR3: CASSPGGFSYNEQFF
DNA: TGTGCCAGCTCACCAGGGGGGTTCTCCTACAATGAGCAGTTCTTC
V: TRBV18
J: TRBJ2-1
length: 15
D: -

CDR3: CASKTSGASDEQFF
DNA: TGTGCCAGTAAGACTAGCGGGGCCTCGGATGAGCAGTTCTTC
V: TRBV19
J: TRBJ2-1
length: 14
D: TRBD2

CDR3: CASGVNQETQYF
DNA: TGTGCCAGCGGGGTCAACCAAGAGACCCAGTACTTC
V: TRBV5-4
J: TRBJ2-5
length: 12
D: -

CDR3: CASSYAGELFF
DNA: TGTGCCAGCAGTTACGCGGGGGAGCTGTTTTTT
V: TRBV6-5
J: TRBJ2-2
length: 11
D: -

CDR3: CASSRGLIGNTIYF
DNA: TGTGCCAGCAGCCGGGGGCTTATTGGAAACACCATATATTTT
V: TRBV7-9
J: TRBJ1-3
length: 14
D: -